These T cell receptor beta chains were read from a single sample in a study of cytomegalovirus exposure and HLA in healthy donors. Using immunoSEQ multiplex PCR, the repertoire was profiled, and TCRdb retains in-frame clones only, with some absent. The sample lists some 150,000 clones; around 81% were seen once. The sample consisted of PBMCs. These receptors were obtained from a woman aged 45 to 65 in good health and CMV-seronegative. Both conserved end residues are part of each CDR3. The D gene is left open where the match is weak. Clone size appears in some rows only: once, few, many, or a class for an expanded clone.

.	TRBJ1-5	.	TRBV28	TGTGCCAGCAGCCCCGTTAGACAGCCCCAGCATTTT	CASSPVRQPQHF
.	TRBJ1-2	.	TRBV2	TGTGCCAGCAGTGATGGGCAGAGCTATGGCTACACCTTC	CASSDGQSYGYTF
.	TRBJ1-6	once	TRBV5-6	TGTGCCAGCAGCTTGGCCGGGGATTCCCCCCTCCACTTT	CASSLAGDSPLHF
.	TRBJ2-2	few	TRBV5-5	TGTGCCAGCAGCTTGGGCGGCTTACTCACCGGGGAGCTGTTTTTT	CASSLGGLLTGELFF
.	TRBJ2-4	.	TRBV19	TGTGCCAGTAGTGCCCGTCCTGCGGGGGCCAGAAACATTCAGTACTTC	CASSARPAGARNIQYF
TRBD2	TRBJ2-1	.	TRBV6-4	TGTGCCAGCAGTGAGGGACGGGGGGACGGTGAGCAGTTCTTC	CASSEGRGDGEQFF
.	TRBJ2-7	.	TRBV6-5	TGTGCCAGCAGCGTCAACCCAGGGTACGAGCAGTACTTC	CASSVNPGYEQYF
TRBD1	TRBJ1-1	.	TRBV7-9	TGTGCCAGCAGCTTAGGGGACAGGGGCCACACTGAAGCTTTCTTT	CASSLGDRGHTEAFF
.	TRBJ1-4	.	TRBV4-2	TGTGCCAGCAGCCAAGAGCAGGGTCCCGAAAAACTGTTTTTT	CASSQEQGPEKLFF
TRBD2	TRBJ2-7	.	TRBV19	TGTGCCAGTAGCAGGGGTAGCGGGGGTACCTACGAGCAGTACTTC	CASSRGSGGTYEQYF
.	TRBJ1-1	few	TRBV5-6	TGTGCCAGCAGCTTGCAGTCCAACACTGAAGCTTTCTTT	CASSLQSNTEAFF
.	TRBJ1-5	.	TRBV19	TGTGCCAGTCACGAGGGGGGGGTGAAACAGCCCCAGCATTTT	CASHEGGVKQPQHF
.	TRBJ1-5	.	TRBV5-6	TGTGCCAGCAGCCCAGGGACTGGGGCGGGTCAGCCCCAGCATTTT	CASSPGTGAGQPQHF
TRBD1	TRBJ1-2	.	TRBV6-5	TGTGCCAGCAGTGTAGGGACAGGGGACAACTATGGCTACACCTTC	CASSVGTGDNYGYTF
.	TRBJ2-1	.	TRBV15	TGTGCCACCAGCACTTCAGGTGAGCAGTTCTTC	CATSTSGEQFF
.	TRBJ2-3	.	TRBV11-2	TGTGCCAGCAGCTCCCTGGGGGTGAGGGACTCGACGCAGTATTTT	CASSSLGVRDSTQYF
.	TRBJ1-1	.	TRBV10-3	TGTGCCATCAGTGATCAGGCAGGCCCGAACACTGAAGCTTTCTTT	CAISDQAGPNTEAFF
TRBD1	TRBJ2-7	.	TRBV18	TGTGCCAGCTCACTGGAGAGCCGGGACAGGGAATCCTACGAGCAGTACTTC	CASSLESRDRESYEQYF
TRBD2	TRBJ2-5	.	TRBV7-2	TGTGCCAGCAGCCTCCCAGGATTGGCGGGAGTACGGGAGACCCAGTACTTC	CASSLPGLAGVRETQYF
TRBD1	TRBJ2-7	.	TRBV19	TGTGCCAGTAGTCCTGGACAGGGGGGCCCGGTCGGGCAGTACTTC	CASSPGQGGPVGQYF
.	TRBJ2-1	.	TRBV28	TGTGCCAGCAGTTCCCTAGGAAGTGAGGAGTTCTTC	CASSSLGSEEFF
.	TRBJ1-2	.	TRBV4-2	TGTGCCAGCAGCCAAGATGCAGGGGTCGGCTACACCTTC	CASSQDAGVGYTF
.	TRBJ2-1	.	TRBV27	TGTGCCAGCAGTTTACAGGGTAGTAATGAGCAGTTCTTC	CASSLQGSNEQFF
.	TRBJ2-7	few	TRBV28	TGTGCCAGCAGCGCCCCCGGGACACTCCCTTACGAGCAGTACTTC	CASSAPGTLPYEQYF